Listed below are T cell receptor beta chains from one sample, sequenced in a study of blood T cell repertoires in COVID-19. The assay was immunoSEQ multiplex PCR, and TCRdb's table has in-frame clones only and misses some. In the table there are about 250,000 clones, about 91% of which are singletons. The sample consisted of peripheral blood. These receptors all stem from a man older than 75 with acute or convalescent COVID-19. CDR3s include the opening cysteine and the closing phenylalanine or tryptophan. The order of the fields is D gene, V gene, J gene, clone size, CDR3 length, CDR3 protein, CDR3 DNA. The D gene is left open where the match is weak. The size entry is marked missing in some rows and otherwise reads once, few, many or a size class.

-	TRBV11-2	TRBJ2-7	-	11	CASSSAYEQYF	TGTGCCAGCAGCTCCGCCTACGAGCAGTACTTC
-	TRBV7-2	TRBJ1-3	-	15	CASSLLGESGNTIYF	TGTGCCAGCAGCCTTTTAGGGGAATCTGGAAACACCATATATTTT
-	TRBV27	TRBJ1-5	-	16	CASSLYGRNSNQPQHF	TGTGCCAGCAGTTTATACGGGAGAAATAGCAATCAGCCCCAGCATTTT
-	TRBV7-2	TRBJ1-2	-	16	CASSANNFQVNYGYTF	TGTGCCAGCAGCGCTAATAACTTTCAGGTTAACTATGGCTACACCTTC
-	TRBV7-2	TRBJ2-2	-	14	CASSADSDTGELFF	TGTGCCAGCAGCGCGGACTCCGACACCGGGGAGCTGTTTTTT
-	TRBV7-9	TRBJ2-5	-	14	CASSLDTASETQYF	TGTGCCAGCAGCTTAGATACTGCTTCAGAGACCCAGTACTTC
-	TRBV19	TRBJ2-7	-	14	CASSTTLGGYEQYF	TGTGCCAGTAGTACGACCTTGGGAGGTTACGAGCAGTACTTC
TRBD1	TRBV11-2	TRBJ1-1	-	16	CASSLAAATGRTEAFF	TGTGCCAGCAGCTTGGCTGCCGCGACAGGGCGCACTGAAGCTTTCTTT
-	TRBV6-1	TRBJ1-5	-	13	CASSERYDQPQHF	TGTGCCAGCAGTGAACGGTATGATCAGCCCCAGCATTTT
-	TRBV2	TRBJ2-2	-	16	CASSEIGQGSTGELFF	TGTGCCAGCAGTGAAATCGGGCAGGGGAGTACCGGGGAGCTGTTTTTT
-	TRBV28	TRBJ1-1	-	14	CASSLWGGLTEAFF	TGTGCCAGCAGTTTATGGGGGGGACTCACTGAAGCTTTCTTT
TRBD1	TRBV5-4	TRBJ2-7	-	16	CASSLGYPGQGVEQYF	TGTGCCAGCAGCTTGGGATATCCGGGACAGGGGGTCGAGCAGTACTTC
-	TRBV5-6	TRBJ2-4	few	17	CASSQLGLIAAKNIQYF	TGTGCCAGCAGCCAGCTCGGACTAATTGCGGCCAAAAACATTCAGTACTTC
-	TRBV5-1	TRBJ1-5	-	15	CASSPGGYSNQPQHF	TGCGCCAGCAGCCCCGGCGGCTATAGCAATCAGCCCCAGCATTTT
-	TRBV5-8	TRBJ1-5	-	13	CASTVGGIRPQHF	TGTGCCAGCACCGTCGGAGGTATTCGGCCCCAGCATTTT
-	TRBV7-3	TRBJ2-1	few	15	CASSLTPSGYNEQFF	TGTGCCAGCAGCTTAACCCCGTCGGGGTACAATGAGCAGTTCTTC
-	TRBV3-1/TRBV3-2	TRBJ1-1	-	13	CASRLQGLSEAFF	TGTGCCAGCCGGCTCCAGGGGTTGTCTGAAGCTTTCTTT
TRBD1	TRBV9	TRBJ2-6	-	17	CASSEGTGAPGANVLTF	TGTGCCAGCAGCGAGGGGACAGGGGCCCCTGGGGCCAACGTCCTGACTTTC
-	TRBV24-1	TRBJ1-2	-	14	CATSDLGPGTGYTF	TGTGCCACCAGTGATTTGGGGCCTGGAACTGGCTACACCTTC
TRBD1	TRBV9	TRBJ2-7	-	17	CASSVATGGQGGYEQYF	TGTGCCAGCAGCGTAGCTACGGGGGGACAGGGCGGCTACGAGCAGTACTTC
-	TRBV6-2/TRBV6-3	TRBJ2-6	-	15	CASSPMTGGANVLTF	TGTGCCAGCAGCCCAATGACAGGTGGGGCCAACGTCCTGACTTTC
-	TRBV7-2	TRBJ1-3	-	16	CASSSMGPGAGNTIYF	TGTGCCAGCAGCTCGATGGGCCCCGGTGCCGGAAACACCATATATTTT
TRBD1	TRBV16	TRBJ2-1	-	17	CASSQSRDRVVGDEQFF	TGTGCCAGCAGCCAAAGCCGGGACAGGGTTGTAGGCGATGAGCAGTTCTTC
TRBD1	TRBV6-5	TRBJ2-2	-	15	CASSWTGGNTGELFF	TGTGCCAGCAGTTGGACAGGGGGCAACACCGGGGAGCTGTTTTTT
-	TRBV7-7	TRBJ2-5	once	15	CASSLSGVPQETQYF	TGTGCCAGCAGCTTATCAGGGGTTCCACAAGAGACCCAGTACTTC
TRBD1	TRBV7-9	TRBJ1-4	-	14	CASSPTGAGEKLFF	TGTGCCAGCAGCCCGACAGGGGCGGGTGAAAAACTGTTTTTT
-	TRBV6-5	TRBJ1-3	-	16	CASSYDSSGSGNTIYF	TGTGCCAGCAGTTACGACAGTTCAGGCTCTGGAAACACCATATATTTT
-	TRBV7-6	TRBJ1-1	few	11	CASSLQTEAFF	TGTGCCAGCAGCTTACAGACTGAAGCTTTCTTT
TRBD2	TRBV11-2	TRBJ2-5	-	17	CASSLGSAGYAGETQYF	TGTGCCAGCAGCTTAGGTTCAGCGGGGTATGCGGGAGAGACCCAGTACTTC
-	TRBV15	TRBJ1-2	-	13	CATSRDRTGGYTF	TGTGCCACCAGCAGAGATCGTACGGGTGGCTACACCTTC
-	TRBV4-1	TRBJ1-1	-	15	CASSQTGTLNTEAFF	TGCGCCAGCAGCCAAACAGGGACCCTGAACACTGAAGCTTTCTTT
-	TRBV19	TRBJ1-1	-	14	CASSVREGVSEAFF	TGTGCCAGTAGTGTAAGGGAAGGGGTAAGTGAAGCTTTCTTT
TRBD2	TRBV15	TRBJ2-1	-	17	CATSRDSIAGTGNEQFF	TGTGCCACCAGCAGAGATTCCATAGCGGGGACGGGCAATGAGCAGTTCTTC
TRBD2	TRBV7-2	TRBJ2-5	-	13	CASSSGLQETQYF	TGTGCCAGCAGCTCGGGACTACAAGAGACCCAGTACTTC
TRBD2	TRBV7-2	TRBJ2-3	-	15	CASRRLATGADTQYF	TGTGCCAGCAGACGACTAGCCACGGGCGCAGATACGCAGTATTTT
TRBD1	TRBV18	TRBJ1-2	once	15	CASSPTGGRSYGYTF	TGTGCCAGCTCACCCACAGGGGGTCGCAGCTATGGCTACACCTTC
-	TRBV7-8	TRBJ1-5	-	15	CASSNTGSWNQPQHF	TGTGCCAGCAGCAACACAGGGTCTTGGAATCAGCCCCAGCATTTT
TRBD2	TRBV2	TRBJ2-3	-	16	CASSPLLAGGSDTQYF	TGTGCCAGCAGCCCTCTTCTAGCGGGAGGGTCCGATACGCAGTATTTT
-	TRBV18	TRBJ2-2	-	13	CASSPGLVGELFF	TGTGCCAGCTCACCGGGACTGGTCGGGGAGCTGTTTTTT
-	TRBV27	TRBJ1-2	-	14	CASGQGLFGHGYTF	TGTGCCAGCGGTCAGGGACTTTTTGGGCATGGCTACACCTTC
-	TRBV7-3	TRBJ2-3	-	13	CASSPLGADTQYF	TGTGCCAGCAGCCCCCTAGGGGCAGATACGCAGTATTTT
TRBD1	TRBV4-1	TRBJ1-1	-	18	CASSQGLDRGNRATEAFF	TGCGCCAGCAGCCAAGGGTTGGACAGGGGGAACCGGGCGACTGAAGCTTTCTTT
-	TRBV3-1/TRBV3-2	TRBJ1-2	-	16	CASSQVSEGWDYGYTF	TGTGCCAGCAGCCAAGTATCCGAGGGTTGGGACTATGGCTACACCTTC
TRBD1	TRBV9	TRBJ2-3	-	15	CASSVVGGQTDTQYF	TGTGCCAGCAGCGTAGTAGGGGGCCAGACAGATACGCAGTATTTT
-	TRBV7-2	TRBJ1-2	-	13	CASSRESGYGYTF	TGTGCCAGCAGCCGGGAGTCTGGCTATGGCTACACCTTC
-	TRBV7-2	TRBJ1-5	once	15	CASSLGRQTNQPQHF	TGTGCCAGCAGCTTAGGGCGACAGACCAATCAGCCCCAGCATTTT
TRBD2	TRBV5-1	TRBJ2-5	-	15	CASSSGSGKWETQYF	TGCGCCAGCAGCTCTGGGAGCGGGAAGTGGGAGACCCAGTACTTC